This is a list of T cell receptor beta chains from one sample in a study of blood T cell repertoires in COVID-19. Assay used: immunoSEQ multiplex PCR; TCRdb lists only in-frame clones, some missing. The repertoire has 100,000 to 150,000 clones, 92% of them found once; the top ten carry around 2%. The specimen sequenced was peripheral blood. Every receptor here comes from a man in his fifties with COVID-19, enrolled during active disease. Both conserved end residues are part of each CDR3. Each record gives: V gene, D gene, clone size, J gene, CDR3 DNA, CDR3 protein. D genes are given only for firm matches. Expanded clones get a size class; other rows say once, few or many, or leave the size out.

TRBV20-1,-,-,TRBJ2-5,TGCAGTGCTAGAGATCCGGGGACCCAGTACTTC,CSARDPGTQYF
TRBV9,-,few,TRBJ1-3,TGTGCCAGCAGCGGAAGACAGGACCTCTCTGGAAACACCATATATTTT,CASSGRQDLSGNTIYF
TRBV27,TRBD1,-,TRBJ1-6,TGTGCCAGCAGCAAGGACAGGACTAATTCACCCCTCCACTTT,CASSKDRTNSPLHF
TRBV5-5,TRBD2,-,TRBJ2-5,TGTGCCAGCAGCCAACTAGCGGTCCAAGAGACCCAGTACTTC,CASSQLAVQETQYF
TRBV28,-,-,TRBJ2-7,TGTGCCAGCAGTCCTTCTTTCGCGACATTCTACGAGCAGTACTTC,CASSPSFATFYEQYF
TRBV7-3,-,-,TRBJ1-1,TGTGCCAGCAGCTTAACTGGCGGGGGGCGGACTGAAGCTTTCTTT,CASSLTGGGRTEAFF
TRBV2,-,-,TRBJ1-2,TGTGCCAGCAGTGTCCGGTCTAACTATGGCTACACCTTC,CASSVRSNYGYTF
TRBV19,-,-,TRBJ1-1,TGTGCCAGTAGTATGGCAACCACCGGGGGGACTGAAGCTTTCTTT,CASSMATTGGTEAFF
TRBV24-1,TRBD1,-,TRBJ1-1,TGTGCCACCAGGACGACAGGGGGCAACACTGAAGCTTTCTTT,CATRTTGGNTEAFF
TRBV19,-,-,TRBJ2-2,TGTGCCAATAGGCTACAGGGAATCGGGGAGCTGTTTTTT,CANRLQGIGELFF
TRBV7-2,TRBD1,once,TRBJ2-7,TGTGCCAGCAGTCGTTCCGGGACAGGGTTTTACGAGCAGTACTTC,CASSRSGTGFYEQYF
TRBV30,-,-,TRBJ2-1,TGTGCCTGGAGTGTCTCCCTCGGGAAGCAGTTCTTC,CAWSVSLGKQFF
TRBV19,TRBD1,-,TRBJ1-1,TGTGCCAGCGGGCCGATAACCGCGGACAGGACTGAAGCTTTCTTT,CASGPITADRTEAFF
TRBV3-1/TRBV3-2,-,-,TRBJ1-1,TGTGCCAGCAGCCTGTTCGAGGGGGACACTGAAGCTTTCTTT,CASSLFEGDTEAFF
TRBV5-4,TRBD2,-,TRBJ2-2,TGTGCCAGCAGCTTGGCTCTAGCGGGGAACACCGGGGAGCTGTTTTTT,CASSLALAGNTGELFF
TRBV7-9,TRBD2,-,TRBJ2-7,TGTGCCAGCAGCTTAGTTGCTAGCGGGAGTGACGAGCAGTACTTC,CASSLVASGSDEQYF
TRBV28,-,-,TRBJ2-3,TGTGCCAGCAGTTTGACTAGAGACACAGATACGCAGTATTTT,CASSLTRDTDTQYF
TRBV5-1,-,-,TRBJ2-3,TGCGCCAGCAGCTTGGGCGGTAGCGGTAGCACAGATACGCAGTATTTT,CASSLGGSGSTDTQYF
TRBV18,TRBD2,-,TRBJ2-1,TGTGCCAGCTCTCCTCTACTAGCGGGAGGTCTCAATGAGCAGTTCTTC,CASSPLLAGGLNEQFF
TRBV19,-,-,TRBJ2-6,TGTGCCAGTAGCTCCAGCCCCGAGGCCGGGGCCAACGTCCTGACTTTC,CASSSSPEAGANVLTF
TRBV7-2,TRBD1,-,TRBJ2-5,TGTGCCAGCAGCGCCTGGACAGGGGGCCTCCAAGAGACCCAGTACTTC,CASSAWTGGLQETQYF
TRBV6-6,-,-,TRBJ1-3,TGTGCCAGCAGCCCCGGCGGGCCTGGAAACACCATATATTTT,CASSPGGPGNTIYF
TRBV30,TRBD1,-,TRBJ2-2,TGTGCCTGGAGTGTACGAGGGGGCCGCTATCGAGGCTCCGGGGAGCTGTTTTTT,CAWSVRGGRYRGSGELFF
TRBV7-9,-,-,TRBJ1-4,TGTGCCAGCAGCCCCGAGGAAAAACTGTTTTTT,CASSPEEKLFF